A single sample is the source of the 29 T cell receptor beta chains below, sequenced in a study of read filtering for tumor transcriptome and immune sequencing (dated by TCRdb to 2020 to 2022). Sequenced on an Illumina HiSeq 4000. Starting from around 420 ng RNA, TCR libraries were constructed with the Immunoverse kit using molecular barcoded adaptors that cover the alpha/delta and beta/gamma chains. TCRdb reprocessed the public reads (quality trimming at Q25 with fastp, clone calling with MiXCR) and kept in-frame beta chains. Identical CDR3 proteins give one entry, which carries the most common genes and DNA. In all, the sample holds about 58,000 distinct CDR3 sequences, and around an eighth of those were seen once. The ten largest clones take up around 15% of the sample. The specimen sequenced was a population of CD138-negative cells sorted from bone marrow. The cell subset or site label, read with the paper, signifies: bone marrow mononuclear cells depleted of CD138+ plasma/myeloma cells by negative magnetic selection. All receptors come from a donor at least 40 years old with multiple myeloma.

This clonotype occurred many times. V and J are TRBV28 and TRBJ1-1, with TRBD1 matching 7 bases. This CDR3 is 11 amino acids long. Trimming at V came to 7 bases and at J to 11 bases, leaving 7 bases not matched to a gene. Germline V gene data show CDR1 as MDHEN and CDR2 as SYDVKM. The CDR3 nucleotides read TGTGCCAGCACCCTGGACAGGCAGGCTTTCTTT. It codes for CASTLDRQAFF. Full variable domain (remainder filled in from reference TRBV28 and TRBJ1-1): DVKVTQSSRYLVKRTGEKVFLECVQDMDHENMFWYRQDPGLGLRLIYFSYDVKMKEKGDIPEGYSVSREKKERFSLILESASTNQTSMYLCASTLDRQAFFGQGTRLTVV.

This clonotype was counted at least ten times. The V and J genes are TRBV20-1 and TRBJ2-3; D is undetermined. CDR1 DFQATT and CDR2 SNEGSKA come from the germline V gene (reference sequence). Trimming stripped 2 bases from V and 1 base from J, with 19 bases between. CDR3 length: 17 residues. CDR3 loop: CSARPVIPIGGTDTQYF. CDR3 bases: TGCAGTGCTAGACCCGTAATCCCCATCGGTGGCACAGATACGCAGTATTTT.

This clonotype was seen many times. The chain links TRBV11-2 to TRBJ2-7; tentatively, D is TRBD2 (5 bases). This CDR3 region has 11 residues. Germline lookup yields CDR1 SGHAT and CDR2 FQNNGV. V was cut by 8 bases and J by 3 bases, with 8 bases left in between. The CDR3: CASEEGYEQYF. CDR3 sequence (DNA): TGTGCCAGCGAAGAGGGCTACGAGCAGTACTTC. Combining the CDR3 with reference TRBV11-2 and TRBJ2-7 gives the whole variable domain EAGVAQSPRYKIIEKRQSVAFWCNPISGHATLYWYQQILGQGPKLLIQFQNNGVVDDSQLPKDRFSAERLKGVDSTLKIQPAKLEDSAVYLCASEEGYEQYFGPGTRLTVT.

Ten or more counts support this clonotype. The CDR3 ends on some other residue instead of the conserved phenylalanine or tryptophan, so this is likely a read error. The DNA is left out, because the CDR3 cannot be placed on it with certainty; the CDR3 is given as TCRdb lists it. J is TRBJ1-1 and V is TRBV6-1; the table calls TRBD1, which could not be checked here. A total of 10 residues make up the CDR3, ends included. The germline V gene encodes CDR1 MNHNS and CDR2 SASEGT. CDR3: CASSKTGLIT.

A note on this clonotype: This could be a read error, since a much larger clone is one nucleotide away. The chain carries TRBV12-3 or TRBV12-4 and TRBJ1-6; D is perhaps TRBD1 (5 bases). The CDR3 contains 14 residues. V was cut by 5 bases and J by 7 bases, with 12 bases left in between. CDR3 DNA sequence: TGTGCCAGCAGTATTACAGGAAAAAATTCACCCCTCCACTTT. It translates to CASSITGKNSPLHF.

The CDR3 loop is CASTPFLTGELFF. The CDR3 DNA reads TGTGCCAGCACCCCATTTCTTACCGGGGAGCTGTTTTTT. This chain joins TRBV7-3 and TRBJ2-2; D is ambiguous. CDR1 and CDR2 (germline): SGHTA, FQGTGA. V was shortened by 7 bases and J by 5 bases, with 11 bases between the two germline ends. The CDR3 covers 13 residues.

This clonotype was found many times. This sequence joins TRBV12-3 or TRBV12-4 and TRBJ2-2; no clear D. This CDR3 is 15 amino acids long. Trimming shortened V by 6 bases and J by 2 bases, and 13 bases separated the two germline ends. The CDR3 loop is CASSHVPDNTGELFF. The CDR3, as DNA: TGTGCCAGCAGCCATGTGCCGGACAACACCGGGGAGCTGTTTTTT.

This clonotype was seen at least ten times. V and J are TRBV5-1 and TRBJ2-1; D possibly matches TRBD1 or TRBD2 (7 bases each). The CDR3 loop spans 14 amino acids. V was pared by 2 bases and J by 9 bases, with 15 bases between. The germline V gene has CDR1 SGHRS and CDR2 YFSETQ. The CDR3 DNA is TGCGCCAGCAGCTTCCTTGACAGGGAGGGTGAGCAGTTCTTC. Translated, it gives CASSFLDREGEQFF.

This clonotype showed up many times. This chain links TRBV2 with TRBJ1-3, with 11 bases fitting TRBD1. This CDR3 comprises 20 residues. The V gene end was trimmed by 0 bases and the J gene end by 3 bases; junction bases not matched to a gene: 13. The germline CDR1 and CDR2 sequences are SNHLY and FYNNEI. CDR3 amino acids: CASSEALGRTGGVGGNTIYF. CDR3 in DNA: TGTGCCAGCAGTGAAGCCCTTGGAAGGACAGGGGGCGTAGGTGGAAACACCATATATTTT.

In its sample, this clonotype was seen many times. CDR3 residues: CATWGLAGDETQYF. The CDR3 DNA follows: TGTGCCACCTGGGGGCTAGCGGGGGATGAGACCCAGTACTTC. The chain employs TRBV10-3 and TRBJ2-5, with 10 bases fitting TRBD2. V shed 10 bases and J 5 bases; nucleotides not matched to a gene: 10. From germline, CDR1 is ENHRY and CDR2 SYGVKD. The CDR3 consists of 14 residues.

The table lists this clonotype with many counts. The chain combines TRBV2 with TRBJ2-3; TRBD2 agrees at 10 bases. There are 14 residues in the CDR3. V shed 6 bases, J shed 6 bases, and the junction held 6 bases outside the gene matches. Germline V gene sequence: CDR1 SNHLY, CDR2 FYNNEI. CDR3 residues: CASSYTSGEDTQYF. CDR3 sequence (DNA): TGTGCCAGCAGCTACACTAGCGGGGAGGATACGCAGTATTTT.

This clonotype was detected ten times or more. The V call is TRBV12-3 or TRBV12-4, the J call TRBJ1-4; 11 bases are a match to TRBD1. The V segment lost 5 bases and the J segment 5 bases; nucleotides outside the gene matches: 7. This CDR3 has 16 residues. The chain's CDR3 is CASSPLDRGRNEKLFF. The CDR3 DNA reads TGTGCCAGCAGTCCGTTGGACAGGGGGCGGAATGAAAAACTGTTTTTT.

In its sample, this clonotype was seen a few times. CDR3 sequence: CASSLPSRLAGGRGEQFF. The CDR3 coding sequence is TGTGCCAGCAGCTTGCCATCCCGGCTAGCGGGGGGGCGGGGAGAGCAGTTCTTC. The J gene is TRBJ2-1, the V gene TRBV7-9, with 12 bases identical to TRBD2. V lost 3 bases to trimming and J lost 10 bases; unmatched junction nucleotides: 16. The CDR3 sequence is 18 residues long. The germline CDR1 and CDR2 sequences are SEHNR and FQNEAQ (reference sequence).

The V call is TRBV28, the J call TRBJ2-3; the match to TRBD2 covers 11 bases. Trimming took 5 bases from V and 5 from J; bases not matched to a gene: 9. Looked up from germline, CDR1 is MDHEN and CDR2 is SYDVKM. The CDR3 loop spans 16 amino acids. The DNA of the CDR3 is TGTGCCAGCAGTCCACCGGGGCTAGCGGGGGGAGATACGCAGTATTTT. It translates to CASSPPGLAGGDTQYF.

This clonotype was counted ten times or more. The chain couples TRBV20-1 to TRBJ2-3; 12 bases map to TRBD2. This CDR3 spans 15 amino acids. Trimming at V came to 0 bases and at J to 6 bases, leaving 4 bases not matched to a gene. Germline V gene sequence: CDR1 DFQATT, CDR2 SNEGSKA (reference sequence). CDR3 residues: CSARDLAGGPDTQYF. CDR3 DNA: TGCAGTGCTAGAGATCTAGCGGGGGGGCCGGATACGCAGTATTTT.

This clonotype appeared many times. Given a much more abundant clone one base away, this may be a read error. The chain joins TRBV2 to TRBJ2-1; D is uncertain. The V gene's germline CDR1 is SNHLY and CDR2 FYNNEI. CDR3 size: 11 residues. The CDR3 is CASSPNNGQFF. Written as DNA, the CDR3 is TGTGCCAGCAGCCCTAACAATGGGCAGTTCTTC.

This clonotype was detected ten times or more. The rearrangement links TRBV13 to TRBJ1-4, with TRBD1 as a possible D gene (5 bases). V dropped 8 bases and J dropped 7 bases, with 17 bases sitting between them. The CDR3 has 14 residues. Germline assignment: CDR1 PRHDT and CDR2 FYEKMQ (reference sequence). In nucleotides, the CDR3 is TGTGCCAGCGGAGTTTGGGGGGGAACTGAAAAACTGTTTTTT. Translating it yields CASGVWGGTEKLFF.

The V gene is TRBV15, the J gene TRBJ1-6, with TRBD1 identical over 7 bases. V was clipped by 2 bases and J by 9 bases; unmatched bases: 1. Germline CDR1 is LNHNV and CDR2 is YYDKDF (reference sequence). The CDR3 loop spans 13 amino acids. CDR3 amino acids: CATSRYRGSPLHF. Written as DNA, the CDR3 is TGTGCCACCAGCAGATACAGGGGTTCACCCCTCCACTTT.

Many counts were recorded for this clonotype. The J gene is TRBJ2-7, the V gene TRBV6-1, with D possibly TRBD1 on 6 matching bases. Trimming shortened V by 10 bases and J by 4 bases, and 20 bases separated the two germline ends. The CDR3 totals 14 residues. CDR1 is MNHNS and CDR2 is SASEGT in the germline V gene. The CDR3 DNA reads TGTGCCACGAGCAGGGGCCAAGCGGAATACGAGCAGTACTTC. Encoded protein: CATSRGQAEYEQYF.

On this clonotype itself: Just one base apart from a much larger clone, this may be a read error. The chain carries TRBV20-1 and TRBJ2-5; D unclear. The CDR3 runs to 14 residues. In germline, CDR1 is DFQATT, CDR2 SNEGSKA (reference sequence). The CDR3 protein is CGASRLGDQETQYF. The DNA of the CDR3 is TGCGGTGCTAGTCGTTTAGGAGACCAAGAGACCCAGTACTTC.

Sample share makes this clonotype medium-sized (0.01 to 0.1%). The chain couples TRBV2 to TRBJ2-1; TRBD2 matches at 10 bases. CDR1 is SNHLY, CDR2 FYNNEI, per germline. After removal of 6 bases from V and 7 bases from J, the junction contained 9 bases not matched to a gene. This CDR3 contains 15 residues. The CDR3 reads CASRRIAGGRNEQFF. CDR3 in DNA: TGTGCCAGCAGACGGATAGCGGGGGGAAGGAATGAGCAGTTCTTC. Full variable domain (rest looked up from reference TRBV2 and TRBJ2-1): EPEVTQTPSHQVTQMGQEVILRCVPISNHLYFYWYRQILGQKVEFLVSFYNNEISEKSEIFDDQFSVERPDGSNFTLKIRSTKLEDSAMYFCASRRIAGGRNEQFFGPGTRLTVL.

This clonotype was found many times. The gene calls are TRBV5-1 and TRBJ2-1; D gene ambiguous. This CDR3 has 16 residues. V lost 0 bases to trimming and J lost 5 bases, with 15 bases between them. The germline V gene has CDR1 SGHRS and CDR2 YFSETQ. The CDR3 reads CASSLAKIELNNEQFF. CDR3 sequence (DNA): TGCGCCAGCAGCTTGGCCAAGATCGAACTTAACAATGAGCAGTTCTTC. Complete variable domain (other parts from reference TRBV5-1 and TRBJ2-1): KAGVTQTPRYLIKTRGQQVTLSCSPISGHRSVSWYQQTPGQGLQFLFEYFSETQRNKGNFPGRFSGRQFSNSRSEMNVSTLELGDSALYLCASSLAKIELNNEQFFGPGTRLTVL.

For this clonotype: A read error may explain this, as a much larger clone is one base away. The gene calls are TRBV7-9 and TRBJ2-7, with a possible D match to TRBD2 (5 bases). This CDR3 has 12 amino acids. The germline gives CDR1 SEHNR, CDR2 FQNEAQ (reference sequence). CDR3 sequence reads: CASRLAHAEQYF. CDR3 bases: TGTGCCAGCCGCTTAGCGCACGCTGAGCAGTACTTC.

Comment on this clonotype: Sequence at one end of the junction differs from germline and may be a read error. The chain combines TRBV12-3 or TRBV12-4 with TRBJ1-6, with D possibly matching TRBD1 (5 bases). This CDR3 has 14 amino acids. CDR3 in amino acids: CASGFQGRNSLLHF. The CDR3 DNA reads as TGTGCCAGCGGTTTCCAGGGTCGAAATTCACTCCTCCACTTT.

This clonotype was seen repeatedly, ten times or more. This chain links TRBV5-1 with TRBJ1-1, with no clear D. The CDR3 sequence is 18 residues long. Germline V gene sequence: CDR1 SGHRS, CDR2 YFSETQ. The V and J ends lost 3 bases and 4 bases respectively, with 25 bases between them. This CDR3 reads CASSSTARLYSEVTEAFF. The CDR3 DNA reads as TGCGCCAGCAGCTCCACCGCACGGCTCTACTCGGAGGTCACTGAAGCTTTCTTT.

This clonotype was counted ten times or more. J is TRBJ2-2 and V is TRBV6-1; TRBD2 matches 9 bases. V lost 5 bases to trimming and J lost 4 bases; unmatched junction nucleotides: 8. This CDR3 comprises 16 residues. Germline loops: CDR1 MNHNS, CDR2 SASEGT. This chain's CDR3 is CASSRASGAFTGELFF. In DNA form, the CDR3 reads TGTGCCAGCAGTCGGGCTAGCGGGGCCTTCACCGGGGAGCTGTTTTTT.

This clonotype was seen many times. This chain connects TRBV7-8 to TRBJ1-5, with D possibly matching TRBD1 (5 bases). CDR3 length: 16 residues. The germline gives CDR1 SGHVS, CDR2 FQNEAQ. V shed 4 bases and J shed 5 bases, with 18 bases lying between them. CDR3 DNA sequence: TGTGCCAGCAGCTCAACGGGACTGAGAGAGTATCAGCCCCAGCATTTT. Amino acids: CASSSTGLREYQPQHF.

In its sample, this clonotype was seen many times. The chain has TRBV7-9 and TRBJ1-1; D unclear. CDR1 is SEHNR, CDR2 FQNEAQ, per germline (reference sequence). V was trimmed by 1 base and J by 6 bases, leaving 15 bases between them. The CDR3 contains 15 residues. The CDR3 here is CASSLDGKLVPEAFF. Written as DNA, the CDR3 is TGTGCCAGCAGCTTAGACGGCAAATTGGTCCCTGAAGCTTTCTTT.

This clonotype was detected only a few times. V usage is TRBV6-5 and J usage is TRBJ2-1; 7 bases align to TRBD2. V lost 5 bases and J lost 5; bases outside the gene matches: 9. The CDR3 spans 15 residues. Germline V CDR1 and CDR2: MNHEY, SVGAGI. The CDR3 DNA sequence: TGTGCCAGCAGTACCAGAGCGGGGCTGAACAATGAGCAGTTCTTC. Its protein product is CASSTRAGLNNEQFF.